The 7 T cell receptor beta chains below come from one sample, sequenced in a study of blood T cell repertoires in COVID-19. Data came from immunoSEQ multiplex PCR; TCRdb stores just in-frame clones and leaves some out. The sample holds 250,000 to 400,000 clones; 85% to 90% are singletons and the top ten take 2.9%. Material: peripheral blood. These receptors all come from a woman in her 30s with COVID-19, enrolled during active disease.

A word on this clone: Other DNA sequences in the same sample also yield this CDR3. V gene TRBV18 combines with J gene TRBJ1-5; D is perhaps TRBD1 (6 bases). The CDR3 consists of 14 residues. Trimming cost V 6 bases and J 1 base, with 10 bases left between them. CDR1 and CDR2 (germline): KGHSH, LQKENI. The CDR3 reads CASSPDRSNQPQHF. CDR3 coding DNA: TGTGCCAGCTCTCCCGACAGGAGCAATCAGCCCCAGCATTTT.

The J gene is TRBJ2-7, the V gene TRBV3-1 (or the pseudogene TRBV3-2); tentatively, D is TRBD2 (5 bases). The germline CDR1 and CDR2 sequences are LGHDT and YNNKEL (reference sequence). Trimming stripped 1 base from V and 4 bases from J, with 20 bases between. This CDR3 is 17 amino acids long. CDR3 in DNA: TGTGCCAGCAGCCAAGTTTTTAGGTCAAGAGGGCGGTACGAGCAGTACTTC. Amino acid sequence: CASSQVFRSRGRYEQYF.

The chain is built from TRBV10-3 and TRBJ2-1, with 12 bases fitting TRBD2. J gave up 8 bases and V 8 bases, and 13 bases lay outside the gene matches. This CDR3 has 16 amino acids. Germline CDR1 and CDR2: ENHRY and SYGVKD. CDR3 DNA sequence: TGTGCCATCTCGCCGACTAGCGGGAGAAAAGTCGATGAGCAGTTCTTC. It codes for CAISPTSGRKVDEQFF.

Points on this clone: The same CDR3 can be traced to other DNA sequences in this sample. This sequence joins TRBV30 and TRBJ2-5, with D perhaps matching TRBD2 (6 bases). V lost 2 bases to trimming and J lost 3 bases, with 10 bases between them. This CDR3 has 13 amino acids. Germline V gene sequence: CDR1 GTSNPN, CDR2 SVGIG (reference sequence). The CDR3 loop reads CAWSLGGEETQYF. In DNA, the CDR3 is TGTGCCTGGAGTCTCGGAGGGGAAGAGACCCAGTACTTC.

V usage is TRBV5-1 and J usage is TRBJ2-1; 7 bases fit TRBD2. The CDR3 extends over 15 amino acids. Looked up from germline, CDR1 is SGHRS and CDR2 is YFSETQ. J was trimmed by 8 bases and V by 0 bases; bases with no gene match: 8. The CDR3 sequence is CASSLEGREIDEQFF. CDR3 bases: TGCGCCAGCAGCTTGGAGGGGCGGGAGATAGATGAGCAGTTCTTC.

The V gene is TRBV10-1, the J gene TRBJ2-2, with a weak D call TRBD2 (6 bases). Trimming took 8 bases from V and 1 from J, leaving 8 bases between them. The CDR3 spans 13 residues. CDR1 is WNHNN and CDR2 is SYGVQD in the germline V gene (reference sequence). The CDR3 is CASGEVNTGELFF. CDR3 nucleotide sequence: TGCGCCAGCGGGGAGGTGAACACCGGGGAGCTGTTTTTT.

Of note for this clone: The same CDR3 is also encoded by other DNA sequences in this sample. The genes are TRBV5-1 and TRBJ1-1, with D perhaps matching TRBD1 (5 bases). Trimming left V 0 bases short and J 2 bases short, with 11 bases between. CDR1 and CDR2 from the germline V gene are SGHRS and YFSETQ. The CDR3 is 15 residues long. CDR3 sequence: CASSLAQGLNTEAFF. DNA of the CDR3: TGCGCCAGCAGCTTGGCCCAGGGATTAAACACTGAAGCTTTCTTT.